This TCR beta chain was profiled in a study of graft-versus-host responses after intestinal transplantation. About the study: Each patient got anti-thymocyte globulin induction, then tacrolimus and steroids for approximately three years. Points from the study as a whole: GvH clones detected in recipient marrow included some appearing first in ileum or blood. High graft-versus-host to host-versus-graft T cell clonal ratios marked allografts of patients with graft-donor macrochimerism.

The CDR3 contains 18 residues. Germline trimming cut 1 base from V and 4 bases from J; bases unmatched to any gene: 6. CDR1 is KGHSH, CDR2 LQKENI, per germline. As concerns this clone: What it binds is unknown.

Using immunoSEQ multiplex PCR, the repertoire was profiled, and TCRdb retains in-frame clones only, with some absent. Altogether about 130,000 clones are present, around 94% being singletons, with the ten largest covering about 0.16%. The sequencing here drew on unstimulated CD4+ T cells sorted from spleen or lymph node cells, taken before intestinal transplant. The chain combines TRBV18 with TRBJ2-1; 14 nucleotides align to TRBD2. The TCR was taken from a human donor who received an intestinal transplant. The CDR3: CASSPLNRTSGGYNEQFF. The CDR3 DNA reads as TGTGCCAGCTCACCACTGAACAGGACTAGCGGGGGGTACAATGAGCAGTTCTTC.